Listed below are T cell receptor beta chains from one sample, sequenced in a study of blood T cells in healthy people across ages. MiXCR was run by TCRdb on the 5' RACE reads, yielding one entry per CDR3 protein. The top ten hold around 30% of the sample, which has 700,000 or so distinct CDR3 sequences, 40% to 45% seen once. Material: blood. These receptors came from a man older than 75 in good health. Both conserved end residues are trimmed from each CDR3. Clone size is given for some rows only: seen once, a few or many times, or a class if the clone is expanded.

J	size	V	length	CDR3
TRBJ1-1	few	TRBV28	14	ASSSAFGTGGTEAF
TRBJ2-1	few	TRBV5-1	13	ASTDRDRTYNEQF
TRBJ2-7	-	TRBV7-3	12	ASSFTRGSYEQY
TRBJ2-7	-	TRBV20-1	12	SASLGQGALEQY
TRBJ2-5	-	TRBV6-5	14	ASSYRDRGIQETQY
TRBJ1-2	few	TRBV6-1	11	ATTLGQLYGYT
TRBJ2-5	-	TRBV20-1	13	SAYTDRPEGETQY
TRBJ2-5	-	TRBV5-1	14	ASSLDVSYSQETQY
TRBJ1-2	-	TRBV6-5	12	ASTQSGGVYGYT
TRBJ2-1	few	TRBV7-2	14	ASSLGGTSGHNEQF
TRBJ2-7	-	TRBV19	9	ASSTVSEQY
TRBJ2-1	-	TRBV20-1	14	SARDATRYYSDEQF
TRBJ2-1	-	TRBV4-2	14	ASSQVIAGGNNEQF
TRBJ1-6	few	TRBV6-5	13	ASSYFGTVNSPLH
TRBJ2-7	-	TRBV2	12	ASSLQGVAYEQY
TRBJ1-5	few	TRBV5-1	13	ASSFTGQSDQPQH
TRBJ1-2	-	TRBV14	11	ASSRQGSNGYT
TRBJ2-5	few	TRBV14	11	ASSQAGGVTQY
TRBJ2-3	-	TRBV30	13	AWSRGRQSTDTQY
TRBJ2-7	-	TRBV6-6	11	ASSTGGLGEQY
TRBJ1-6	-	TRBV5-1	12	ASSLEGNNSPLH
TRBJ2-7	-	TRBV28	10	ATGPPYNEQY
TRBJ2-5	-	TRBV5-1	13	ASSLGTGSQETQY
TRBJ2-3	-	TRBV12-5	11	ASGDSNTDTQY
TRBJ1-4	-	TRBV6-2/TRBV6-3	14	ASIPRPGTGNEKLF
TRBJ1-5	-	TRBV7-9	13	ASSLTGGENQPQH
TRBJ2-5	few	TRBV20-1	12	SATEGHYQETQY
TRBJ1-1	-	TRBV4-3	11	ASSPYRGQGAF
TRBJ1-2	many	TRBV4-3	12	ASSQDPGDYGYT
TRBJ2-1	many	TRBV7-2	14	ASSLVVSGRNNEQF
TRBJ2-7	few	TRBV28	15	ASSLWNTGTQVSEQY
TRBJ2-3	-	TRBV6-5	15	ASSYNPRALWTDTQY
TRBJ2-7	few	TRBV5-4	16	ASSPNPGGGSIVYEQY
TRBJ2-1	-	TRBV24-1	11	ATSDGDRDEQF
TRBJ2-3	few	TRBV6-4	12	ASRKQGVTDTQY
TRBJ2-1	-	TRBV7-9	16	ASSPHSGRARRYDEQF
TRBJ2-1	-	TRBV10-3	16	AISEAKPLAGGIHEQF
TRBJ2-3	-	TRBV12-3/TRBV12-4	12	ASSYGLQGDTRY
TRBJ2-1	-	TRBV7-2	14	ASSLRVGTSGNEQF
TRBJ2-1	-	TRBV6-6	13	ASSRRDAEQETQF
TRBJ2-3	few	TRBV6-2/TRBV6-3	10	ASSYRRDTQY
-	-	TRBV6-2/TRBV6-3	15	ASSYSTPRVEGETQY
TRBJ1-5	-	TRBV13	12	ASSFGDRNQPQH
TRBJ2-7	few	TRBV20-1	12	SAMTDIGTYEQY
TRBJ2-4	-	TRBV4-3	15	ASRAGYSIGLEDIQY
TRBJ2-3	-	TRBV5-1	12	ASTGTGGRDTQY
TRBJ1-2	few	TRBV4-3	13	ASSQVGRSYYGYT
TRBJ2-3	-	TRBV5-4	11	ASSLGYTDTQY
TRBJ1-1	-	TRBV4-3	12	ASSLEGASGEAF